A selection of T cell receptor beta chains follows, all from one sample in a study of T cell repertoires in cytomegalovirus infection. TCRdb re-analysed the reads in MiXCR, keeping a single row per CDR3 protein. The sample holds 650,000 to 900,000 distinct CDR3 sequences, roughly 29% seen once. The antigens of these receptors remain unknown. Material: cultured CD8+ T cells from PBMCs, obtained from culture after CMV antigen stimulation. The receptors originated from a human donor in good health (CMV status not recorded). Some clones in this sample may be carry-over from other donors' samples. CDR3s include the opening cysteine and the closing phenylalanine or tryptophan. The order of the fields is J gene, D gene, V gene, clone size, CDR3 DNA, CDR3 protein. The D gene is left open where the match is weak. Part of the rows lack a size; the others show once, few, many or a class for expanded clones.

TRBJ2-7 | - | TRBV7-6 | many | TGTGCCAGCAGCGCAGGGGCAGGTTTGGCCTACGAGCAGTACTTC | CASSAGAGLAYEQYF
TRBJ1-3 | - | TRBV7-2 | many | TGTGCCAGCAGCTTAGGCAATTCGGTGCGCCTCGGCCTCGGTCACACCATATATTTT | CASSLGNSVRLGLGHTIYF
TRBJ1-1 | - | TRBV5-1 | once | TGCGCCAGCAGCCTAGGCTGGGGGACCCACGCTGAAGCTTTCTTT | CASSLGWGTHAEAFF
TRBJ2-7 | TRBD1 | TRBV7-4 | - | TGTGCCAGCAGCCAAGGGGGACAGAGGGGAGAGCAGTACTTC | CASSQGGQRGEQYF
TRBJ1-5 | - | TRBV19 | - | TGTGCCAGTACCCCCGGGACGGGCAATCAGCCCCAGCATTTT | CASTPGTGNQPQHF
TRBJ2-2 | TRBD1 | TRBV19 | few | TGTGCCAGTAGTATTGCCAGGGACAGGGGCGTCACCGGGGAGCTGTTTTTT | CASSIARDRGVTGELFF
TRBJ2-5 | TRBD2 | TRBV10-3 | - | TGTGCCATCAGTGATCTGGGGATGGGGCTAGCGGGGCTTGGGCAAGAGACCCAGTACTTC | CAISDLGMGLAGLGQETQYF
TRBJ1-1 | - | TRBV6-5 | - | TGTGCCAGCAGGGAGGGAACATTCGTTTTCTTT | CASREGTFVFF
TRBJ1-1 | TRBD1 | TRBV28 | - | TGTGCCAGCAGCCGAAACAGGGGGCTGAACACTGAAGCTTTCTTT | CASSRNRGLNTEAFF
TRBJ2-7 | - | TRBV24-1 | few | TGTGCCACCAGTGCTGGACCCCCCTACGAGCAGTACTTC | CATSAGPPYEQYF
TRBJ2-1 | TRBD2 | TRBV28 | - | TGTGCCAGCAGTTTACCGCCCACTGGAGCGGGGGGGATCGATGAGCAGTTCTTC | CASSLPPTGAGGIDEQFF
TRBJ2-3 | - | TRBV4-3 | - | TGCGCCAGCAGCCAAGTCAGGGCTAGTTTAGTTGATACGCAGTATTTT | CASSQVRASLVDTQYF
TRBJ1-2 | TRBD1 | TRBV6-1 | - | TGTGCCAGCAGTGAGACAGGGGTAGCTGGTAACTATGGCTACACCTTC | CASSETGVAGNYGYTF
TRBJ2-5 | - | TRBV9 | - | TGTGCCAGCAGCGCCGGGAAGGCTAGCCAAGAGACCCAGTACTTC | CASSAGKASQETQYF
TRBJ2-3 | TRBD2 | TRBV6-1 | few | TGTGCCAGCAGTGAAGCGATCTGGCTAGCGGGGGAGTCGGATACGCAGTATTTT | CASSEAIWLAGESDTQYF
TRBJ2-1 | TRBD2 | TRBV11-3 | - | TGTGCCAGCAGCCGACTAGCGGGGGAATACAATGAGCAGTTCTTC | CASSRLAGEYNEQFF
TRBJ2-4 | - | TRBV7-9 | - | TGTGCCAGCAGCTCCGACGAAAACATTCAGTACTTC | CASSSDENIQYF
TRBJ1-6 | - | TRBV7-9 | few | TGTGCCAGCAGCCCCCCGGCAGGGCTGGATTCACCCCTCCACTTT | CASSPPAGLDSPLHF
TRBJ2-2 | - | TRBV9 | - | TGTGCCAGCAGCGTATCGCGTATGGGGAGGAACACCGGGGAGCTGTTTTTT | CASSVSRMGRNTGELFF
TRBJ2-7 | - | TRBV5-1 | - | TGCGCCAGCAGCTTGGGCGGAGGGAAGTCCTACGAGCAGTACTTC | CASSLGGGKSYEQYF
TRBJ2-3 | - | TRBV2 | - | TGTGCCAGCATCTTTGGCGGGGAGAGCACAGATACGCAGTATTTT | CASIFGGESTDTQYF
TRBJ1-6 | - | TRBV2 | many | TGTGCCAGCAGCGGCCCCGGACCCAGTAATTCACCCCTCCACTTT | CASSGPGPSNSPLHF
TRBJ1-5 | - | TRBV19 | - | TGTGCCAGTGCACAGGGCCGCAATCAGCCCCAGCATTTT | CASAQGRNQPQHF
TRBJ1-6 | - | TRBV6-6 | few | TGTGCCAGCAGTGAGACTTCAGGGGATAATTCACCCCTCCACTTT | CASSETSGDNSPLHF
TRBJ1-2 | - | TRBV20-1 | few | TGCAGTGCTAGAGACGGCAGACAAAGTGACTACACCTTC | CSARDGRQSDYTF
TRBJ2-1 | TRBD1 | TRBV7-9 | few | TGTGCCAGCAGCTTAGTGCAGGGGGCCTACAATGAGCAGTTCTTC | CASSLVQGAYNEQFF
TRBJ2-7 | TRBD1 | TRBV6-1 | many | TGTGCCAGCAGTCCGGGACAGGGTGTTTTCGAGCAGTACTTC | CASSPGQGVFEQYF
TRBJ2-3 | - | TRBV6-1 | - | TGTGCCAGGATCAGGGTGGGAGCCGATACGCAGTATTTT | CARIRVGADTQYF
TRBJ2-7 | TRBD1 | TRBV13 | - | TGTGCCAGCAGCATCGGGACAGGTCAAACTTACGAGCAGTACTTC | CASSIGTGQTYEQYF
TRBJ2-1 | TRBD1 | TRBV7-9 | few | TGTGCCAGCAGCTCAAGGGACAGGGGGCGTAACAATGAGCAGTTCTTC | CASSSRDRGRNNEQFF
TRBJ1-1 | - | TRBV6-2/TRBV6-3 | few | TGTGCCAGCAGCCCTTGGACAGCGAACACTGAAGCTTTCTTT | CASSPWTANTEAFF
TRBJ2-7 | - | TRBV2 | - | TGTGCCAGCAGTGATACGGGTTCCCTCTACGAGCAGTACTTC | CASSDTGSLYEQYF
TRBJ1-5 | - | TRBV6-6 | - | TGTGCCAGTTCATGGGAAGGAAGCAATCAGCCCCAGCATTTT | CASSWEGSNQPQHF
TRBJ2-3 | TRBD1 | TRBV7-2 | few | TGTGCCAGCAGCTTAAACTATGCAGGCAAGGGGGCCACAGATACGCAGTATTTT | CASSLNYAGKGATDTQYF
TRBJ1-2 | TRBD1 | TRBV6-2/TRBV6-3 | - | TGTGCCAGCAGTATCCAGGGGGTGACCTATGGCTACACCTTC | CASSIQGVTYGYTF
TRBJ1-1 | TRBD1 | TRBV7-9 | - | TGTGCCAGCAGGCCTAAGACAGGGGGCTTTACTAAAGCTTTCTTT | CASRPKTGGFTKAFF
TRBJ2-7 | TRBD2 | TRBV5-1 | - | TGCGCCAGCAAGATTTGGGGGGGAGGAGGCTACGAGCAGTACTTC | CASKIWGGGGYEQYF